Below, 3 T cell receptor beta chains from the same sample are listed, as sequenced in a study of identical twins. From the 5' RACE reads, TCRdb called clonotypes with MiXCR, one entry per CDR3 protein. This repertoire shows more than 1.5 million distinct CDR3 sequences, less than 40% found once; its top ten account for about 0.27%. The sequencing sample was made of cord blood. These receptors were obtained from a newborn girl in good health.

V usage is TRBV7-9 and J usage is TRBJ2-1, with D possibly TRBD1 on 5 matching bases. CDR1 SEHNR and CDR2 FQNEAQ come from the germline V gene (reference sequence). The CDR3 is 15 amino acids. Trimming removed 5 bases from V and 7 bases from J, with 18 bases in between. CDR3 nucleotides: TGTGCCAGCAGCCCCCAGGGTAGGGGTGTTAATGAGCAGTTCTTC. The encoded protein is CASSPQGRGVNEQFF.

This clonotype appeared many times. This chain joins TRBV21-1 and TRBJ2-4; the D call in the table, TRBD1, was not verified against the DNA. TRBV21-1 is noted as a pseudogene. There are 14 residues in the CDR3. The CDR3 is CASRHREAKNIQYF. The DNA for the CDR3 is TGTGCCAGCAGGCACAGGGAAGCCAAAAACATTCAGTACTTC.

A word on this clonotype: One base away lies a much larger clone, so this may be a sequencing read error. The chain combines TRBV7-9 with TRBJ2-1; D remains ambiguous. Germline values: CDR1 SEHNR, CDR2 FQNEAQ (reference sequence). This CDR3 contains 14 residues. The CDR3 nucleotides read TGTGCCGGCAGCTTAGTACGGGTCGACAATGAGCAGTTCTTC. Its protein product is CAGSLVRVDNEQFF.